This T cell receptor beta chain was observed in a study of PD-L1 blockade in urothelial cancer. Sequencing was performed with immunoSEQ multiplex PCR; in TCRdb, only in-frame clones are kept and a portion is missing. The sample lists around 66,000 clones; about nine tenths were seen once. The CDR3 consists of 18 residues. CDR1 and CDR2 from the germline V gene are LGHNA and YNFKEQ. Trimming removed 3 bases from V and 0 bases from J, with 17 bases in between. Time point specified: peripheral blood 6 weeks after treatment start. This chain connects TRBV4-2 to TRBJ2-2, with D possibly matching TRBD2 (6 bases). The starting material was PBMCs, obtained around atezolizumab (anti-PD-L1) treatment. This receptor was taken from a man in his sixties with urothelial cancer. CDR3 region: CASSHDPPGLANTGELFF. The CDR3 DNA sequence: TGTGCCAGCAGCCATGACCCCCCGGGACTTGCGAACACCGGGGAGCTGTTTTTT.